This is a list of T cell receptor beta chains from one sample in a study of blood T cell repertoires in COVID-19. Assay used: immunoSEQ multiplex PCR; TCRdb lists only in-frame clones, some missing. This sample has some 180,000 clones, with approximately 82% found just once. The specimen sequenced was peripheral blood. All receptors come from a human donor in a cohort sampled during active COVID-19. CDR3s include the opening cysteine and the closing phenylalanine or tryptophan. Fields, in order: J gene, V gene, D gene, CDR3 length, clone size, CDR3 DNA, CDR3 protein. The D gene is left open where the match is weak. Rows may omit the clone size; those that give it use once, few, many or a size class.

TRBJ2-2 TRBV18 TRBD1 15 - TGTGCCAGCTCACCTAGGGGGCCGAACACCGGGGAGCTGTTTTTT CASSPRGPNTGELFF
TRBJ2-5 TRBV28 - 14 - TGTGCCAGCAGTTCAGGGCCCAGCCAAGAGACCCAGTACTTC CASSSGPSQETQYF
TRBJ2-1 TRBV12-5 TRBD2 16 few TGTGCTAGTGGTCCAGGACTAGCGGGAGGGTACAATGAGCAGTTCTTC CASGPGLAGGYNEQFF
TRBJ2-5 TRBV5-1 TRBD1 13 - TGCGCCAGCAGCGCGAGACAGGGGGGGACCCAGTACTTC CASSARQGGTQYF
TRBJ2-1 TRBV3-1/TRBV3-2 TRBD2 16 - TGTGCCAGCAGCCAGGGAGGGGCTAGCGGGAGGAGTGAGCAGTTCTTC CASSQGGASGRSEQFF
TRBJ1-4 TRBV5-6 - 16 - TGTGCCAGCAGCGCCCCCGGGGGGGGGCGCGGTGAAAAACTGTTTTTT CASSAPGGGRGEKLFF
TRBJ2-1 TRBV10-3 - 12 - TGTGCCATCGGGGCCCCAGTCAATGAGCAGTTCTTC CAIGAPVNEQFF
TRBJ1-1 TRBV29-1 - 12 - TGCAGCGTTCCGAGGCCCGGGGGTGAAGCTTTCTTT CSVPRPGGEAFF
TRBJ2-1 TRBV19 TRBD2 18 - TGTGCCAGTAGTAACCGAGGACTAGCGGCCGGGGTCCACAATGAGCAGTTCTTC CASSNRGLAAGVHNEQFF
TRBJ2-7 TRBV7-8 - 15 - TGTGCCAGCAGCTTAGCGTCGGGATCCTCCTACGAGCAGTACTTC CASSLASGSSYEQYF
TRBJ1-5 TRBV12-3/TRBV12-4 TRBD1 13 - TGTGCCAGCAATAGACAGGGGAATCAGCCCCAGCATTTT CASNRQGNQPQHF
TRBJ1-1 TRBV19 TRBD1 13 - TGTGCCAGTAGTGGGACAGGGGGCACTGAAGCTTTCTTT CASSGTGGTEAFF
TRBJ1-2 TRBV29-1 - 15 - TGCAGCGTTGAAGATCAGAAGGGGCTAGGCTATGGCTACACCTTC CSVEDQKGLGYGYTF
TRBJ1-6 TRBV12-3/TRBV12-4 TRBD1 13 - TGTGCCAGCAGTTTGGACAGGAACTCACCCCTCCACTTT CASSLDRNSPLHF
TRBJ2-1 TRBV7-8 - 18 - TGTGCCAGCAGCTTACCGGGACCGGGAGTGCTACGGGTGGGTGAGCAGTTCTTC CASSLPGPGVLRVGEQFF
TRBJ1-3 TRBV4-2 - 16 - TGTGCCAGCAGCCAAGTTGATCCAGGGGCTGGAAACACCATATATTTT CASSQVDPGAGNTIYF
TRBJ2-7 TRBV18 TRBD1 13 - TGTGCCAGCTCACAGGGACAGGGTGTCGAGCAGTACTTC CASSQGQGVEQYF
TRBJ2-1 TRBV5-6 TRBD2 15 - TGTGCCAGCAGCATCGGACTAGCGGGATACAATGAGCAGTTCTTC CASSIGLAGYNEQFF
TRBJ2-2 TRBV25-1 - 16 few TGTGCCAGCAGTGAATATCGGACAGGAGGGACCGGGGAGCTGTTTTTT CASSEYRTGGTGELFF
TRBJ2-1 TRBV18 - 15 few TGTGCCAGCTCACCAGGGCAGGGGAGGGTCGATGAGCAGTTCTTC CASSPGQGRVDEQFF
TRBJ1-1 TRBV4-1 - 13 once TGCGCCAGCAGCCAAGATCTTAGCGGCGGGGCTTTCTTT CASSQDLSGGAFF
TRBJ2-7 TRBV4-2 TRBD2 15 - TGTGCCAGCAGCCCGGTGGGAGGGCCCTCCCACGAGCAGTACTTC CASSPVGGPSHEQYF
TRBJ1-4 TRBV9 TRBD1 15 few TGTGCCAGCAGCGTAACCGGGACAGTAGATGAAAAACTGTTTTTT CASSVTGTVDEKLFF
TRBJ2-2 TRBV7-9 TRBD1 15 - TGTGCCAGCAGCTTAGGGACAGGGAGGACCGGGGAGCTGTTTTTT CASSLGTGRTGELFF
TRBJ2-7 TRBV6-5 - 13 - TGTGCCAGCAGTTCTACGGTAACCTACGAGCAGTACTTC CASSSTVTYEQYF
TRBJ1-1 TRBV28 - 15 - TGTGCCAGCAGTTCCCCTTCGGGGGGGAACACTGAAGCTTTCTTT CASSSPSGGNTEAFF
TRBJ2-7 TRBV29-1 - 14 - TGCAGCGTTGAAATCTGGACTGGATCCTACGAGCAGTACTTC CSVEIWTGSYEQYF
TRBJ1-1 TRBV29-1 - 15 - TGCAGCGTTGAGGGAGCAGGCAGAGGGAACACTGAAGCTTTCTTT CSVEGAGRGNTEAFF
TRBJ1-6 TRBV5-6 - 14 - TGTGCCAGCAGCTTGGCCCAGGGCCGTTCACCCCTCCACTTT CASSLAQGRSPLHF
TRBJ2-3 TRBV7-6 TRBD2 17 - TGTGCCAGCAGCTTAGCGCCCCCAGGACTAGCCGTGGATACGCAGTATTTT CASSLAPPGLAVDTQYF
TRBJ1-4 TRBV3-1/TRBV3-2 - 15 - TGTGCCAGCAGCCACCTATCAACAACTAATGAAAAACTGTTTTTT CASSHLSTTNEKLFF
TRBJ1-2 TRBV28 - 14 medium-sized TGTGCCAGCAGTTTGTTTACAGGGTTCTATGGCTACACCTTC CASSLFTGFYGYTF
TRBJ2-1 TRBV30 - 15 - TGTGCCTGGAGGTCAGGTCAGGTGACCTACAATGAGCAGTTCTTC CAWRSGQVTYNEQFF
TRBJ2-1 TRBV19 TRBD2 15 - TGTGCCAGTAGTCGGACTAGCGGAGCCTTTAATGAGCAGTTCTTC CASSRTSGAFNEQFF
TRBJ2-7 TRBV19 - 15 once TGTGCCAGTAGTATAGATCGCCTAACCTCCTACGAGCAGTACTTC CASSIDRLTSYEQYF
TRBJ1-5 TRBV15 - 17 - TGTGCCACCAGCAGAGACTGGGTAGGGAGTGGCAATCAGCCCCAGCATTTT CATSRDWVGSGNQPQHF
TRBJ2-1 TRBV7-7 - 16 - TGTGCCAGCAGCCCGAGCCGAACAGGGCTCTACAATGAGCAGTTCTTC CASSPSRTGLYNEQFF
TRBJ2-4 TRBV5-1 - 14 - TGCGCCAGCAGCTTGAGCTACCACAAAAACATTCAGTACTTC CASSLSYHKNIQYF
TRBJ2-3 TRBV11-3 TRBD2 16 - TGTGCCAGCAGCGAGGGACTAGCGGGATCGACAGATACGCAGTATTTT CASSEGLAGSTDTQYF
TRBJ1-2 TRBV25-1 TRBD1 14 - TGTGCCAGCAGTGCCCGGGACAGGGGCTATGGCTACACCTTC CASSARDRGYGYTF
TRBJ1-5 TRBV19 - 13 - TGTGCCAGTAGTATGGTAGGCGGTCAGCCCCAGCATTTT CASSMVGGQPQHF
TRBJ1-5 TRBV14 TRBD1 14 - TGTGCCACCAGCACCCAGGGGGTCAATCAGCCCCAGCATTTT CATSTQGVNQPQHF
TRBJ2-3 TRBV10-1 TRBD2 14 once TGCGCCAGCAGCCAGGGACTAGCAGCAGATACGCAGTATTTT CASSQGLAADTQYF
TRBJ2-7 TRBV7-9 TRBD1 12 - TGTGCCACCGGGGACAGAACCTACGAGCAGTACTTC CATGDRTYEQYF
TRBJ2-3 TRBV3-1/TRBV3-2 - 13 few TGTGCCGCCTTTAGCTCGGGTTCCTCGACGCAGTATTTT CAAFSSGSSTQYF
TRBJ1-2 TRBV18 TRBD1 15 few TGTGCCAGCTCACCAGAGGGACAGGGTTACTATGGCTACACCTTC CASSPEGQGYYGYTF
TRBJ2-2 TRBV12-1 - 14 - TGTGCCAGTCTAGTTCCCAGAGCCACCGGGGAGCTGTTTTTT CASLVPRATGELFF
TRBJ2-1 TRBV3-1/TRBV3-2 TRBD2 18 few TGTGCCAGCTCCGGGACTAGCGGGAGGGTTAGGTCAATGGGTGAGCAGTTCTTC CASSGTSGRVRSMGEQFF
TRBJ2-3 TRBV3-1/TRBV3-2 TRBD2 22 - TGTGCCAGCAGCCAAGAGCGCCAACTAGCGGGAGAAGGGGCATGGAGCACAGATACGCAGTATTTT CASSQERQLAGEGAWSTDTQYF
TRBJ2-3 TRBV27 TRBD2 16 - TGTGCCAGCAGTTCCCGACTAGCGGAGACCACAGATACGCAGTATTTT CASSSRLAETTDTQYF
TRBJ2-3 TRBV20-1 TRBD2 15 - TGCAGTGCTAGTCCGGCGGGAGAGTCAGGCGATACGCAGTATTTT CSASPAGESGDTQYF
TRBJ2-7 TRBV18 TRBD2 14 - TGTGCCAGCTCACCCCCGGGACTAGCGGGCGAGCAGTACTTC CASSPPGLAGEQYF
TRBJ2-7 TRBV5-6 TRBD2 15 once TGTGCCAGCAGTGAACCCGCGGGAGTAGTTTACGAGCAGTACTTC CASSEPAGVVYEQYF
TRBJ1-5 TRBV6-1 TRBD1 15 - TGTGCCAGCAGTGACGGGACAGGGGGCAATCAGCCCCAGCATTTT CASSDGTGGNQPQHF